Each of the 13 T cell receptor beta chains below was sequenced from the same sample in a study of cytomegalovirus exposure and HLA in healthy donors. Both 60 Vbeta primers and 13 Jbeta primers went into the PCR. Method: immunoSEQ multiplex PCR; TCRdb's copy keeps in-frame clones and lacks some. This table holds 100,000 to 150,000 clones, 70% to 85% found once. The sample was PBMCs. Receptors were obtained from a man between 40 and 49 years old in good health and CMV-seropositive.

This chain uses TRBV12-5 with TRBJ1-6; maybe TRBD1 (6 bases). The CDR3 is 18 residues long. Trimming cost V 3 bases and J 0 bases, with 15 bases left between them. CDR1 is LGHNT, CDR2 FRNRAP, per germline. CDR3 protein: CASGLPVQGPSYNSPLHF. For the CDR3, the DNA is TGTGCTAGTGGTTTACCCGTCCAGGGGCCCTCCTATAATTCACCCCTCCACTTT. Complete variable domain (other parts from reference TRBV12-5 and TRBJ1-6): DARVTQTPRHKVTEMGQEVTMRCQPILGHNTVFWYRQTMMQGLELLAYFRNRAPLDDSGMPKDRFSAEMPDATLATLKIQPSEPRDSAVYFCASGLPVQGPSYNSPLHFGNGTRLTVT.

This clone was seen a few times. The CDR3 loop is CSVLEGGNQPQHF. In nucleotides, the CDR3 is TGCAGCGTTCTCGAGGGGGGCAATCAGCCCCAGCATTTT. The V call is TRBV29-1, the J call TRBJ1-5; possibly TRBD1 for D (6 bases). Trimming removed 5 bases from V and 2 bases from J, with 10 bases in between. This CDR3 region has 13 residues. CDR1 and CDR2 (germline): SQVTM, ANQGSEA.

This clone was recorded once. The chain couples TRBV15 to TRBJ2-7; D perhaps matches TRBD1 (7 bases). The V end lost 1 base, the J end lost 3 bases, and 16 bases lay between the germline ends. Germline-derived CDR1 and CDR2 are LNHNV and YYDKDF (reference sequence). This CDR3 is 16 amino acids long. The CDR3 spells CATSRGFGGGIYEQYF. The CDR3 DNA follows: TGTGCCACCAGCAGAGGGTTCGGAGGGGGCATCTACGAGCAGTACTTC.

This clone was picked up a small number of times. The genes are TRBV4-1 and TRBJ1-4; D might be TRBD1 (5 bases). In germline, CDR1 is MGHRA, CDR2 YSYEKL. The ends were cut back, 4 bases at V and 0 bases at J, with 15 bases in the middle. The CDR3 is 17 amino acids. Here the CDR3 reads CASSPESQGSTNEKLFF. CDR3 nucleotides: TGCGCCAGCAGCCCCGAGAGCCAGGGCTCAACTAATGAAAAACTGTTTTTT.

The CDR3 here is CATSSTGNTEAFF. CDR3 DNA sequence: TGTGCCACCAGCAGTACTGGGAACACTGAAGCTTTCTTT. V and J are TRBV15 and TRBJ1-1, with unresolved D. The CDR3 is 13 amino acids. The ends were cut back, 3 bases at V and 1 base at J, with 6 bases in the middle. Germline V CDR1 and CDR2: LNHNV, YYDKDF (reference sequence).

With respect to this clone: The conserved phenylalanine or tryptophan is not found at the CDR3 terminus, so this likely reflects a read error. Because the CDR3's place on the DNA is in doubt, the DNA is left out and the CDR3 is given as listed by TCRdb. The chain joins TRBV9 to TRBJ1-1; the table's D call, TRBD1, was not checked against the DNA. The CDR3 length is 13 residues, termini included. Germline V gene lookup returns CDR1 SGDLS and CDR2 YYNGEE. The CDR3 loop is CASSVARGLFFLV.

As DNA, the CDR3 is TGTGCCAGCAGTTCCCCTAGCACAGATACGCAGTATTTT. Protein: CASSSPSTDTQYF. J is TRBJ2-3 and V is TRBV5-8; D is undetermined. Per the germline V gene, CDR1 is SGHTS and CDR2 is YDEGEE. The V end was cut by 5 bases, the J end by 0 bases, with 7 bases between. The CDR3 length is 13 residues.

This clone appeared a few times. The rearrangement links TRBV4-1 to TRBJ1-2; D perhaps matches TRBD1 (6 bases). CDR1 and CDR2 (germline): MGHRA, YSYEKL. Between the trimmed V and J ends, which lost 7 bases and 7 bases, there was a span of 19 bases. The CDR3 contains 14 residues. CDR3 DNA sequence: TGCGCCAGCACCAAATCCGGGGGGGCGGGTGGCTACACCTTC. Its protein is CASTKSGGAGGYTF.

The count of this clone is one. V is TRBV28 and J is TRBJ1-4, with TRBD1 as a possible D gene (6 bases). Per germline, CDR1 MDHEN and CDR2 SYDVKM. The CDR3 runs to 14 residues. The V end lost 5 bases, the J end lost 10 bases, and 17 bases lay between the germline ends. CDR3: CASSPGALRGKLFF. The CDR3 nucleotides are TGTGCCAGCAGTCCAGGGGCTCTCCGAGGAAAACTGTTTTTT.

This clone is a singleton in its sample. The J gene is TRBJ1-2, the V gene TRBV7-9; D call uncertain. V was pared by 5 bases and J by 7 bases, with 14 bases between. The germline V gene has CDR1 SEHNR and CDR2 FQNEAQ (reference sequence). CDR3 length equals 13 residues. Here the CDR3 reads CASSEESLVGYTF. As DNA, the CDR3 is TGTGCCAGCAGCGAAGAAAGCTTAGTTGGCTACACCTTC.

The chain links TRBV18 to TRBJ1-2; D call uncertain. Trimming took off 2 bases at V and 6 bases at J, with 10 bases between the two ends. The CDR3 runs 13 residues. CDR1 and CDR2 from the germline V gene are KGHSH and LQKENI. This chain's CDR3 is CASSPKEGNGYTF. The DNA for the CDR3 is TGTGCCAGCTCACCAAAAGAGGGCAATGGCTACACCTTC.

The chain recombines TRBV2 with TRBJ2-5; tentatively, D is TRBD1 (6 bases). The CDR3 length is 16 residues. The ends were cut back, 0 bases at V and 10 bases at J, with 21 bases in the middle. Germline loops: CDR1 SNHLY, CDR2 FYNNEI. CDR3 sequence reads: CASSEASDAQGWDQYF. In DNA form, the CDR3 reads TGTGCCAGCAGTGAAGCGAGTGATGCCCAGGGGTGGGACCAGTACTTC.

The rearrangement uses TRBV11-2 and TRBJ2-1, with 8 bases aligning to TRBD2. V lost 4 bases, J lost 9 bases, and 11 bases stayed unmatched. Germline assignment: CDR1 SGHAT and CDR2 FQNNGV. This CDR3 is 15 amino acids long. CDR3 nucleotides: TGTGCCAGCAGCTGGGACGGGGGGGCCTCAGGTGAGCAGTTCTTC. It is translated as CASSWDGGASGEQFF.